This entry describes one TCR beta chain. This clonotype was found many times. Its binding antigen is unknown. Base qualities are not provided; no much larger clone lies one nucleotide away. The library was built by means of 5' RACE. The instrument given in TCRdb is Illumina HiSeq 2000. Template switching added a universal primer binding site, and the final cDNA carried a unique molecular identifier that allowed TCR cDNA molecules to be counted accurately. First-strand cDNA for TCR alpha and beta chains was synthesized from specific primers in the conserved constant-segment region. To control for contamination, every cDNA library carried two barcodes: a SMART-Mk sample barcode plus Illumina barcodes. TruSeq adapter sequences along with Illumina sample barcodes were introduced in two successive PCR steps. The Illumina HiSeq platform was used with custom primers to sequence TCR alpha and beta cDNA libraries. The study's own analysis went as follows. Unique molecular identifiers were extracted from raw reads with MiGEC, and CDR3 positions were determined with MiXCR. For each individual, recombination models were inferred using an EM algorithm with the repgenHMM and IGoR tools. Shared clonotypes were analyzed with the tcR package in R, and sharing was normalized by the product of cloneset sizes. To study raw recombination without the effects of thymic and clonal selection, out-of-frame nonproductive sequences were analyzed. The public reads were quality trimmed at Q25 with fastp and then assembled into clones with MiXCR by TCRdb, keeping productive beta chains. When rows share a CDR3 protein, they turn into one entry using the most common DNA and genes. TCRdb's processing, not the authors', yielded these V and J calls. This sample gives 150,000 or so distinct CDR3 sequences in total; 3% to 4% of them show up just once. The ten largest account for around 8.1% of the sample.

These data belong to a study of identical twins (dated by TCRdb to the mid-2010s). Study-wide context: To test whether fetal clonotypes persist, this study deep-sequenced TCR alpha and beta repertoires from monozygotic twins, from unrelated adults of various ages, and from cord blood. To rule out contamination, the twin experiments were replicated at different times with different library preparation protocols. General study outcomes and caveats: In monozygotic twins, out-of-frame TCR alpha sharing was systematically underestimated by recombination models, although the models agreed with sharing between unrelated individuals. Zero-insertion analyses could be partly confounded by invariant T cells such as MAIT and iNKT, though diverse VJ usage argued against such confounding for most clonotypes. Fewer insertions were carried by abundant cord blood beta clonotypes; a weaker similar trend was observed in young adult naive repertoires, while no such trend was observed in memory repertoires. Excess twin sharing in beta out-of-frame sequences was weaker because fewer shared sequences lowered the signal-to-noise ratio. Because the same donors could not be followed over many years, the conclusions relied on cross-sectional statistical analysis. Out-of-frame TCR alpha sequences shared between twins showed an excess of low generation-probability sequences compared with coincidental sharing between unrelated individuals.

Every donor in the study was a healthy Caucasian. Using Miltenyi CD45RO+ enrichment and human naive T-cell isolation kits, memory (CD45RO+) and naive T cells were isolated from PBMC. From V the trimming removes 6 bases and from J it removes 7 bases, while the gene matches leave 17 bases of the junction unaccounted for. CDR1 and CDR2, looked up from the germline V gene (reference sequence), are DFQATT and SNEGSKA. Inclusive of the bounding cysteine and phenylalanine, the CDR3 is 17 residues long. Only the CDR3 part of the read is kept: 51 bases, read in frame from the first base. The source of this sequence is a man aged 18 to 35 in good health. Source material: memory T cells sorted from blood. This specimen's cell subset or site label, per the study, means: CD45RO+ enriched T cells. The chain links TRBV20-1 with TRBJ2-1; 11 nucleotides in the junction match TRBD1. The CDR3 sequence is CSATAHSGTGGKNEQFF. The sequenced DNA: TGCAGTGCCACGGCTCACTCTGGGACAGGGGGTAAGAATGAGCAGTTCTTC.